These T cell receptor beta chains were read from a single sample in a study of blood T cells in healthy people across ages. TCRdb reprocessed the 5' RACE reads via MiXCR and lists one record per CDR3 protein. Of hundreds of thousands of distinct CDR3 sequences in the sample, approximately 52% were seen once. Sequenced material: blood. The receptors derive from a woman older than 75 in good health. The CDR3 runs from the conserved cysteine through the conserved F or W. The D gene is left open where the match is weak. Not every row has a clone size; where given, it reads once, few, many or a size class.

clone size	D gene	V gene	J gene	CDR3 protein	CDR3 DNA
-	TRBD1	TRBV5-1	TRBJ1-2	CASSFTSGQGAGYTF	TGCGCCAGCAGCTTTACTTCCGGACAGGGAGCTGGCTACACCTTC
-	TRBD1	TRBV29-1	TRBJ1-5	CSVEDQGEVKQPQHF	TGCAGCGTTGAAGATCAGGGGGAAGTTAAGCAGCCCCAGCATTTT
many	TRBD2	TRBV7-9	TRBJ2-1	CASSWGLAGVIDEQFF	TGTGCCAGCAGCTGGGGACTAGCGGGAGTAATCGATGAGCAGTTCTTC
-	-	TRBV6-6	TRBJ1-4	CASSYKGNEKLFF	TGTGCCAGCAGTTACAAGGGGAATGAAAAACTGTTTTTT
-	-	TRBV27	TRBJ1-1	CASSVVVASTEAFF	TGTGCCAGCAGTGTAGTGGTCGCGAGCACTGAAGCTTTCTTT
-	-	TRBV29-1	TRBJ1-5	CSVEGSRNQPQHF	TGCAGCGTTGAAGGGTCACGAAATCAGCCCCAGCATTTT
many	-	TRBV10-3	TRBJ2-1	CAISESGGLWSEQFF	TGTGCCATCAGTGAGTCGGGCGGTCTGTGGAGTGAGCAGTTCTTC
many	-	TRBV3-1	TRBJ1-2	CASSQQVTDARGYTF	TGTGCCAGCAGCCAACAGGTCACCGACGCCCGTGGCTACACCTTC
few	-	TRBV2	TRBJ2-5	CASSEPLVETQYF	TGTGCCAGCAGTGAACCCCTGGTCGAGACCCAGTACTTC
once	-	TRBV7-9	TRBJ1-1	CASNGGSGLNTEAFF	TGTGCCAGCAACGGGGGATCGGGCTTGAACACTGAAGCTTTCTTT
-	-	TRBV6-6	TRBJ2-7	CASSYAQQYEQYF	TGTGCCAGCAGTTACGCGCAGCAATACGAGCAGTACTTC
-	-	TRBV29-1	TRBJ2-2	CSAYGTSGELFF	TGCAGCGCTTACGGGACATCCGGGGAGCTGTTTTTT
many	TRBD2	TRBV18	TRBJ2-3	CASSPWEGRTDTQYF	TGTGCCAGCTCACCATGGGAGGGCCGCACAGATACGCAGTATTTT
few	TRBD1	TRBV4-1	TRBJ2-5	CASTPDRGRGETQYF	TGCGCCAGCACTCCCGACAGGGGACGGGGGGAGACCCAGTACTTC
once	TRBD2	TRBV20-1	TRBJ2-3	CSAGTSGTPSTDTQYF	TGCAGTGCTGGGACTAGCGGGACCCCCAGCACAGATACGCAGTATTTT
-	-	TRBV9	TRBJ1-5	CASSVGSGLGNQPQHF	TGTGCCAGCAGCGTAGGGAGTGGGCTGGGCAATCAGCCCCAGCATTTT
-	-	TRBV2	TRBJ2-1	CASKEGSESLTGEQFF	TGTGCCAGCAAGGAGGGAAGCGAATCCCTCACGGGCGAGCAGTTCTTC
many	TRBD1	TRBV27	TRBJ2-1	CASSQRQGAYNEQFF	TGTGCCAGCAGCCAAAGACAGGGGGCCTACAATGAGCAGTTCTTC
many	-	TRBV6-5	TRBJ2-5	CASRRDPSTSETQYF	TGTGCCAGCAGAAGAGATCCTTCAACATCGGAGACCCAGTACTTC
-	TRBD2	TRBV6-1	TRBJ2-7	CASRRDYQAYEQYF	TGTGCCAGCAGAAGGGACTACCAAGCCTACGAGCAGTACTTC
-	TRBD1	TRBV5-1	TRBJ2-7	CASSLVPGQGSEQYF	TGCGCCAGCAGCTTGGTGCCGGGACAGGGAAGCGAGCAGTACTTC
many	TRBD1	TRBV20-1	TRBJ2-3	CSAPSGTGLSDTQYF	TGCAGTGCCCCCTCCGGGACAGGGTTGTCAGATACGCAGTATTTT
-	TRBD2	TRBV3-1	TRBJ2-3	CASSQPGLAGEGDTQYF	TGTGCCAGCAGCCAACCCGGACTAGCGGGAGAAGGAGATACGCAGTATTTT
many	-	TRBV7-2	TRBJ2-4	CASSLELSMFDIQYF	TGTGCCAGCAGCTTAGAGCTGTCAATGTTTGACATTCAGTACTTC
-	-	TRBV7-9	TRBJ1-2	CASQPYINYGYTF	TGTGCCTCACAACCTTACATTAACTATGGCTACACCTTC
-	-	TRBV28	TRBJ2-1	CASSWDTDNEQFF	TGTGCCAGCAGTTGGGACACCGACAATGAGCAGTTCTTC
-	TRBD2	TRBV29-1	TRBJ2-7	CSVAKGTSGYEQYF	TGCAGCGTTGCCAAAGGGACTAGCGGGTACGAGCAGTACTTC
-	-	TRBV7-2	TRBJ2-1	CASSPDTSPKEQFF	TGTGCCAGCAGCCCCGACACGAGCCCGAAAGAGCAGTTCTTC
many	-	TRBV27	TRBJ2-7	CASSFVGAGEQYF	TGTGCCAGCAGTTTCGTCGGAGCCGGGGAGCAGTACTTC
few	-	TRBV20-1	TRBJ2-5	CSARGPLLGPQETQYF	TGCAGTGCTAGAGGACCTCTCCTAGGCCCACAAGAGACCCAGTACTTC
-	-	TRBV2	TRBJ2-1	CASSGGGGSYNEQFF	TGTGCCAGCAGTGGAGGTGGGGGATCCTACAATGAGCAGTTCTTC
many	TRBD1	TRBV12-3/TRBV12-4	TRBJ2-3	CASSPRQGFRSTDTQYF	TGTGCCAGCAGTCCCCGACAGGGCTTTAGAAGCACAGATACGCAGTATTTT
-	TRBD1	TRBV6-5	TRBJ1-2	CASRTTGGNGGYTF	TGTGCCAGCAGGACGACAGGGGGCAATGGTGGCTACACCTTC
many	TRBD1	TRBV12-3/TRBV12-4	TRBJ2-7	CASSLRGQGRTYEQYF	TGTGCCAGCAGTTTAAGGGGACAGGGGAGGACCTACGAGCAGTACTTC
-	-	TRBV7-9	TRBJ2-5	CASSLGWGDQETQYF	TGTGCCAGCAGCTTAGGCTGGGGCGACCAAGAGACCCAGTACTTC
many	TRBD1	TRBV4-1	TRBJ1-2	CASRRTGGGYGYTF	TGCGCCAGCAGACGGACAGGGGGCGGCTATGGCTACACCTTC